This T cell receptor beta chain derives from a study of blood T cell repertoires in COVID-19. About the research overall: Italy, Spain and the United States were the sources of the convalescent and acute COVID-19 samples. The analysed material was cDNA or gDNA that came from T cells, B-cell-depleted T cells, or PBMCs.

This clone is a singleton in its sample. The germline V gene has CDR1 KGHSH and CDR2 LQKENI. The CDR3 is 14 amino acids. V was shortened by 2 bases and J by 3 bases, with 10 bases between the two germline ends. In the source study's methods: Scientists estimated how many nucleated cells there were by amplifying reference gene primers. The method was immunoSEQ multiplex PCR; TCRdb's version includes in-frame clones alone and lacks a portion of them. D and trimming come from the DNA, and the V and J calls and clone size come from that table. The repertoire holds about 270,000 clones, with more than 75% as singletons.

This sequence joins TRBV18 and TRBJ1-2; tentative D call: TRBD1 (5 bases). The TCR originated in a man between 35 and 55 years old with active or convalescent COVID-19. Material for sequencing was peripheral blood. The CDR3 sequence: CASSPGGADYGYTF. CDR3 DNA: TGTGCCAGCTCACCAGGAGGGGCGGACTATGGCTACACCTTC.